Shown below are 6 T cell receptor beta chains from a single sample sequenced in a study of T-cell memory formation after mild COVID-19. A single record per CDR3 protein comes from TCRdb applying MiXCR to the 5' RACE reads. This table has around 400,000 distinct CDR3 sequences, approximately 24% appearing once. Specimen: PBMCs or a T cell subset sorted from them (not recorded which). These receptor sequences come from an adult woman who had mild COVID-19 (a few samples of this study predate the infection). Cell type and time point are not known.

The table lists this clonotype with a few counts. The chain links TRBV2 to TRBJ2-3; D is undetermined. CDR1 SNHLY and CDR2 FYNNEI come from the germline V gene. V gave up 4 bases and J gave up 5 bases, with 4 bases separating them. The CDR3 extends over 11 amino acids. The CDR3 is CASSGGDTQYF. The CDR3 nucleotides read TGTGCCAGCAGTGGCGGAGATACGCAGTATTTT. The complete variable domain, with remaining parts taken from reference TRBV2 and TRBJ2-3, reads EPEVTQTPSHQVTQMGQEVILRCVPISNHLYFYWYRQILGQKVEFLVSFYNNEISEKSEIFDDQFSVERPDGSNFTLKIRSTKLEDSAMYFCASSGGDTQYFGPGTRLTVL.

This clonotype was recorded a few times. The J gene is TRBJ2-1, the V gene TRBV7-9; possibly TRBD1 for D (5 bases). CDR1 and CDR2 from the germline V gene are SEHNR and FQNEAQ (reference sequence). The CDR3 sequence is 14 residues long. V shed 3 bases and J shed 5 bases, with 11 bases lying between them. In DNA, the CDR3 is TGTGCCAGCAGCTTTCTTGGACACCACAATGAGCAGTTCTTC. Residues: CASSFLGHHNEQFF.

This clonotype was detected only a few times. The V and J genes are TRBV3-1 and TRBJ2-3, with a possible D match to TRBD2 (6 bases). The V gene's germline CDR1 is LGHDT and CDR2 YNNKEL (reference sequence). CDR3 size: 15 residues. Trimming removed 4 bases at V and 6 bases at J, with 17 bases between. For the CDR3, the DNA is TGTGCCAGCAGCCGGGGACTCCTTCGGGGGGATACGCAGTATTTT. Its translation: CASSRGLLRGDTQYF.

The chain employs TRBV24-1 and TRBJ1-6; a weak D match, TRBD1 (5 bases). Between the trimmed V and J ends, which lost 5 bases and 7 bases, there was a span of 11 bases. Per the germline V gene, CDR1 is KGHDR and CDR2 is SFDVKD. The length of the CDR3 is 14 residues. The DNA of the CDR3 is TGTGCCACCAGTGGCCCGGGACGGAATTCACCCCTCCACTTT. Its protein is CATSGPGRNSPLHF.

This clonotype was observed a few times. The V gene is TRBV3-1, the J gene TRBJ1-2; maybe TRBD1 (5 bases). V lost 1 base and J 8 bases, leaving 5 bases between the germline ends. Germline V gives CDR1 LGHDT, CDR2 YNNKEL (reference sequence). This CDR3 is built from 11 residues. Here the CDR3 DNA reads TGTGCCAGCAGCCAAGGGGGCGGCTACACCTTC. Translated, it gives CASSQGGGYTF.

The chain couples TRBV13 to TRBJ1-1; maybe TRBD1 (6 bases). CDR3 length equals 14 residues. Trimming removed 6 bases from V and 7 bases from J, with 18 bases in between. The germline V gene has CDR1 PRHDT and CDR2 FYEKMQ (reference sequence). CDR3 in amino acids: CASREIMRGNEAFF. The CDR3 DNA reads TGTGCCAGCAGAGAAATAATGAGGGGGAATGAAGCTTTCTTT.